This T cell receptor beta chain was captured in a study of T cells in Graves' hyperthyroidism and ophthalmopathy. The study, taken as a whole, reports: Among thyroid clonotypes expanded above 0.001, most also appeared in blood.

This clonotype was detected only a few times. Its specificity is unknown. What was amplified from RNA transcripts were TCR beta CDR3 regions. Primed by the HTBI set, a first-round RT-PCR was run on the TCR CDR3. A single record per CDR3 protein comes from TCRdb applying MiXCR to the multiplex PCR reads. The sample has 370,000 or so distinct CDR3 sequences; 25% are singletons. Graves' hyperthyroidism without ophthalmopathy progression within 18 months was termed stable. Per germline, CDR1 SEHNR and CDR2 FQNEAQ (reference sequence). V was clipped by 2 bases and J by 0 bases; unmatched bases: 13. CDR3 size: 19 residues.

The rearrangement links TRBV7-9 to TRBJ2-1, with 7 bases fitting TRBD2. The specimen sequenced was blood. The sequence was collected from a man over 45 with Graves' hyperthyroidism. The CDR3 reads CASSLCVPSGISSYNEQFF. CDR3 DNA sequence: TGTGCCAGCAGCTTATGTGTCCCTAGCGGAATTAGCTCCTACAATGAGCAGTTCTTC.